This T cell receptor (beta chain) originates from a study of blood T cell repertoires in COVID-19. Study-level information: The study drew acute and convalescent COVID-19 samples from the United States, Italy and Spain.

Concerning this clone: The same CDR3 is also encoded by other DNA sequences in this sample.

CDR1 and CDR2 from the germline V gene are MNHEY and SMNVEV (reference sequence). V was pared by 2 bases and J by 3 bases, with 12 bases between. This CDR3 contains 15 residues. Repertoires were generated with immunoSEQ multiplex PCR, while TCRdb's copy carries only in-frame clones and drops some. The table has hundreds of thousands of clones, 75% to 90% seen once. Recovered status applied to Cohort 3 donors who had two consecutive negative PCRs. It also applied to those with clearance or with symptom resolution. The chain couples TRBV27 to TRBJ2-3; the D is unclear. Sequenced: PBMCs or T cells enriched from blood (not recorded which). This TCR came from a woman aged 35 to 49 who had recovered from COVID-19. The CDR3 here is CASSLGGVGTDTQYF. The CDR3 DNA follows: TGTGCCAGCAGTTTAGGCGGAGTTGGTACAGATACGCAGTATTTT.